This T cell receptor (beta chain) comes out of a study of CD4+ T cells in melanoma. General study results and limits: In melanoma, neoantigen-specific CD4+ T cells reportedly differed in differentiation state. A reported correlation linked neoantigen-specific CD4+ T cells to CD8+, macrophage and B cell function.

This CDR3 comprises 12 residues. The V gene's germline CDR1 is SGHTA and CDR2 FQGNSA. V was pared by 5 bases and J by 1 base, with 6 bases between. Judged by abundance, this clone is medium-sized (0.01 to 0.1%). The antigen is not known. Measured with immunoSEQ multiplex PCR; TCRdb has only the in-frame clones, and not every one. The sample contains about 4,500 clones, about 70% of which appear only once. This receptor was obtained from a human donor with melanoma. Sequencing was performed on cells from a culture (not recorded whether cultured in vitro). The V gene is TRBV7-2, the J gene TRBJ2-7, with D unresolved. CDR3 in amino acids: CASSQSSYEQYF. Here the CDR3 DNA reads TGTGCCAGCAGCCAGTCTTCCTACGAGCAGTACTTC.